This T cell receptor beta chain was profiled in a study of shared clonotypes between healthy human individuals. Findings and limits, study-wide: Clonotypes that were shared across four donors made up around 5% of naive CD4 clonotypes. Deeper or shallower sequencing was expected to change how clonotypes are shared among donors.

The ends were cut back, 6 bases at V and 3 bases at J, with 21 bases in the middle. The CDR3 runs 17 residues. Germline assignment: CDR1 MGHDK and CDR2 SYGVNS. The method was immunoSEQ multiplex PCR; TCRdb's version includes in-frame clones alone and lacks a portion of them. Counted here are more than 850,000 clones, about 84% occurring once; the ten biggest clones make up about 0.52%. Comments on this clone: Its target is not known.

This clonotype was obtained from a man aged 18 to 30 in good health. Some clones in this sample may be carry-over from other donors' samples. The V and J genes are TRBV25-1 and TRBJ2-1; the D gene could be TRBD1 or TRBD2 (5 bases each). Source material: memory CD4+ T cells from PBMCs. The subset here: CD45RA-negative fraction. The CDR3 reads CASSEGVGGLGYNEQFF. The CDR3 coding sequence is TGTGCCAGCAGCGAAGGGGTAGGCGGACTGGGCTACAATGAGCAGTTCTTC.